This T cell receptor (beta chain) comes out of a study of blood T cell repertoires in COVID-19. As for the study in general: From T cells, B-cell-depleted T cells, or PBMCs came the material, which was cDNA or gDNA.

Per the original methods: Nucleated cell counts were estimated from reference gene primer amplification. The protocol was immunoSEQ multiplex PCR, while the TCRdb copy is restricted to in-frame clones and leaves out a portion. D and trimming were read from the DNA, whereas the V and J calls and clone size are those reported in that table. The data show about 240,000 clones, with approximately 90% seen just once and about a tenth held by the top ten. Recruited during active infection, patients (from Seattle) were subsequently followed longitudinally. The CDR3 runs 13 residues. V was shortened by 5 bases and J by 6 bases, with 12 bases between the two germline ends.

The rearrangement uses TRBV12-3 or TRBV12-4 and TRBJ2-3; no clear D. The source material was peripheral blood. The source is a woman in her 50s with COVID-19, enrolled during active disease. CDR3 sequence (DNA): TGTGCCAGCAGTCCCCCCTTCCTGGATACGCAGTATTTT. Protein sequence: CASSPPFLDTQYF.